The 21 T cell receptor beta chains reported below all come from one sample, sequenced in a study of blood T cell repertoires in COVID-19. Some clones are missing from TCRdb's copy, which holds only in-frame ones; the method was immunoSEQ multiplex PCR. This sample has some 210,000 clones, with under 90% found just once. Sequenced sample: peripheral blood. Receptor source: a man in his sixties who had recovered from COVID-19.

The CDR3 nucleotides are TGTGCCAGCAGTCCCCCGGGACTAGCGGGAAACACCGGGGAGCTGTTTTTT. Translating gives CASSPPGLAGNTGELFF. The chain recombines TRBV27 with TRBJ2-2, with 13 bases fitting TRBD2. V shed 5 bases, J shed 2 bases, and the junction held 5 bases outside the gene matches. Germline V CDR1 and CDR2: MNHEY, SMNVEV (reference sequence). This CDR3 region has 17 residues.

This clone was observed once. J is TRBJ2-5 and V is TRBV30; 8 bases line up with TRBD1. The CDR3 is 15 residues long. J gave up 0 bases and V 4 bases, and 7 bases lay outside the gene matches. Germline V CDR1 and CDR2: GTSNPN, SVGIG (reference sequence). CDR3 loop: CAWTSDRVYQETQYF. The CDR3 DNA sequence: TGTGCCTGGACCTCGGACAGGGTGTACCAAGAGACCCAGTACTTC.

The V call is TRBV19, the J call TRBJ1-2, with 9 bases that match TRBD1. The V gene's germline CDR1 is LNHDA and CDR2 SQIVND (reference sequence). CDR3 length: 18 residues. Germline trimming cut 0 bases from V and 6 bases from J; bases unmatched to any gene: 14. CDR3 residues: CASSIDTTDRGQKNGYTF. CDR3 DNA sequence: TGTGCCAGTAGTATAGACACTACGGACAGGGGCCAAAAGAATGGCTACACCTTC.

V usage is TRBV19 and J usage is TRBJ2-3; D might be TRBD1 (6 bases). Germline V gene data show CDR1 as LNHDA and CDR2 as SQIVND (reference sequence). The CDR3 extends over 13 amino acids. V lost 5 bases and J 3 bases, leaving 9 bases between the germline ends. CDR3 sequence: CASSATGTDTQYF. The CDR3 DNA sequence: TGTGCCAGTAGTGCTACAGGGACAGATACGCAGTATTTT.

The chain combines TRBV18 with TRBJ1-2; D gene ambiguous. V lost 6 bases and J lost 2, with 19 bases in between. The CDR3 is made up of 16 amino acids. CDR1 KGHSH and CDR2 LQKENI come from the germline V gene. For the CDR3, the DNA is TGTGCCAGCTCCCTACTAGCCGACGGGTTGAACTATGGCTACACCTTC. It encodes CASSLLADGLNYGYTF.

The J gene is TRBJ2-7, the V gene TRBV7-2; 8 bases are shared with TRBD1. Germline V gene lookup returns CDR1 SGHTA and CDR2 FQGNSA. V was clipped by 1 base and J by 4 bases; unmatched bases: 6. The CDR3 contains 15 residues. CDR3 region: CASSLGQGIGYEQYF. CDR3 bases: TGTGCCAGCAGCTTAGGACAGGGGATAGGTTACGAGCAGTACTTC.

The V and J genes are TRBV5-4 and TRBJ1-1; D gene ambiguous. Per germline, CDR1 SGHNT and CDR2 YYREEE (reference sequence). This CDR3 is 14 amino acids long. Trimming removed 0 bases from V and 0 bases from J, with 6 bases in between. The CDR3 sequence is CASSLVGVNTEAFF. The CDR3 DNA is TGTGCCAGCAGCTTGGTTGGAGTGAACACTGAAGCTTTCTTT.

This clone was detected a few times. The chain is built from TRBV21-1 and TRBJ2-1; the table gives TRBD2 as D, unverified against the DNA. TRBV21-1 is a pseudogene. This CDR3 is built from 21 residues. The CDR3 is CASSKAGTFSLIPRGNNEQFF. In nucleotides, the CDR3 is TGTGCCAGCAGCAAAGCCGGGACTTTTTCGCTTATCCCCCGTGGAAACAATGAGCAGTTCTTC.

This chain links TRBV5-6 with TRBJ2-1; TRBD1 might be the D (5 bases). V was shortened by 4 bases and J by 7 bases, with 27 bases between the two germline ends. Germline V gene lookup returns CDR1 SGHDT and CDR2 YYEEEE. The CDR3 is 18 residues long. CDR3 in DNA: TGTGCCAGCAGCCCTCCACTCCCACAGGTGGGGTTGCGGAATGAGCAGTTCTTC. This sequence encodes CASSPPLPQVGLRNEQFF.

V usage is TRBV24-1 and J usage is TRBJ2-3; 12 positions agree with TRBD2. V shed 0 bases, J shed 5 bases, and the junction held 2 bases outside the gene matches. There are 16 residues in the CDR3. Per the germline V gene, CDR1 is KGHDR and CDR2 is SFDVKD. The CDR3 DNA follows: TGTGCCACCAGTGATTTGGCTAGCGGGAGGGGAGATACGCAGTATTTT. It is translated as CATSDLASGRGDTQYF.

The genes are TRBV2 and TRBJ1-2, with D possibly matching TRBD1 (5 bases). This CDR3 has 14 amino acids. The V end lost 7 bases, the J end lost 0 bases, and 12 bases lay between the germline ends. From germline, CDR1 is SNHLY and CDR2 FYNNEI. The CDR3 nucleotides read TGTGCCAGCAAGTTGGGGGGTCCTAACTATGGCTACACCTTC. This translates into CASKLGGPNYGYTF.

Only one count was recorded for this clone. This chain's CDR3 is CASSEGQGYDGYTF. The CDR3, as DNA: TGCGCCAGCAGCGAGGGACAGGGTTACGATGGCTACACCTTC. V is TRBV5-1 and J is TRBJ1-2; 9 positions agree with TRBD1. The CDR3 contains 14 residues. The J segment lost 6 bases and the V segment lost 4 bases, leaving 7 bases of the junction unmatched. Germline CDR1 reads SGHRS; CDR2 reads YFSETQ.

The J gene is TRBJ2-7, the V gene TRBV2; 7 nucleotides agree with TRBD1. The ends lost 5 bases at V and 2 bases at J; junction bases unmatched: 3. The CDR3 contains 13 residues. Germline V gives CDR1 SNHLY, CDR2 FYNNEI. The CDR3 region has the DNA TGTGCCAGCAGTCCAGACAGGGCCTACGAGCAGTACTTC. Protein: CASSPDRAYEQYF. The whole variable domain, remainder taken from reference TRBV2 and TRBJ2-7, is EPEVTQTPSHQVTQMGQEVILRCVPISNHLYFYWYRQILGQKVEFLVSFYNNEISEKSEIFDDQFSVERPDGSNFTLKIRSTKLEDSAMYFCASSPDRAYEQYFGPGTRLTVT.

This clone appeared once. The chain has TRBV6-5 and TRBJ1-1, with a tentative D call TRBD1 (6 bases). Trimming took 7 bases from V and 3 from J, leaving 12 bases between them. Per germline, CDR1 MNHEY and CDR2 SVGAGI. The CDR3 covers 13 residues. The CDR3 here is CASNGGLYTEAFF. The CDR3 nucleotides are TGTGCCAGCAACGGGGGGCTGTACACTGAAGCTTTCTTT.

This clone was seen once. The CDR3 nucleotides are TGCGCCAGCAGCTCGTGGTGGGACTCCCAAGAGACCCAGTACTTC. Residues: CASSSWWDSQETQYF. The rearrangement joins TRBV5-1 to TRBJ2-5; a weak D match, TRBD2 (6 bases). The V end was cut by 3 bases, the J end by 1 base, with 13 bases between. Germline-derived CDR1 and CDR2 are SGHRS and YFSETQ. The CDR3 contains 15 residues.

This chain links TRBV7-9 with TRBJ2-3; 10 bases fit TRBD2. The CDR3 is 18 amino acids. From germline, CDR1 is SEHNR and CDR2 FQNEAQ (reference sequence). V trimming: 4 bases; J trimming: 5 bases; junction bases outside the gene matches: 15. CDR3 in amino acids: CASSSNLGTSGAVDTQYF. Written as DNA, the CDR3 is TGTGCCAGCAGCTCAAATTTGGGAACTAGCGGGGCCGTAGATACGCAGTATTTT.

The V and J genes are TRBV28 and TRBJ2-7; possible D gene TRBD1, 6 bases. Germline values: CDR1 MDHEN, CDR2 SYDVKM. This CDR3 has 15 amino acids. Trimming shortened V by 2 bases and J by 0 bases, and 11 bases separated the two germline ends. The CDR3 nucleotides are TGTGCCAGCAGTTTAGCTGGGACACTCTCCTACGAGCAGTACTTC. This sequence encodes CASSLAGTLSYEQYF.

V gene TRBV19 combines with J gene TRBJ2-7; the match to TRBD1 covers 8 bases. The CDR3 contains 14 residues. Germline trimming cut 10 bases from V and 0 bases from J; bases unmatched to any gene: 8. Germline V gene lookup returns CDR1 LNHDA and CDR2 SQIVND (reference sequence). The CDR3 DNA follows: TGTGCCACCTCTCAGACAGGGGTCTCCTACGAGCAGTACTTC. Protein product: CATSQTGVSYEQYF.

The V gene is TRBV5-1, the J gene TRBJ2-3; 11 positions match TRBD2. V lost 4 bases and J lost 2; bases outside the gene matches: 6. The V gene's germline CDR1 is SGHRS and CDR2 YFSETQ. This CDR3 has 16 residues. The CDR3 region is CASSLLAGGPTDTQYF. The CDR3 coding sequence is TGCGCCAGCAGCCTGTTAGCGGGAGGGCCCACAGATACGCAGTATTTT.

The chain carries TRBV6-6 and TRBJ1-2, with unresolved D. Germline CDR1 MNHNY, CDR2 SVGAGI (reference sequence). The CDR3 has 13 residues. V lost 2 bases to trimming and J lost 4 bases, with 8 bases between them. The CDR3 DNA reads as TGTGCCAGCAGTTACCCTCCGGTCTATGGCTACACCTTC. It codes for CASSYPPVYGYTF.

This chain links TRBV7-8 with TRBJ2-7; D perhaps matches TRBD2 (6 bases). V was clipped by 3 bases and J by 3 bases, with 15 bases between them. From germline, CDR1 is SGHVS and CDR2 FQNEAQ. CDR3 length: 15 amino acids. For the CDR3, the DNA is TGTGCCAGCAGCTTGGGCCGGGACTCCCTCTACGAGCAGTACTTC. Encoded protein: CASSLGRDSLYEQYF. Together with reference TRBV7-8 and TRBJ2-7, the CDR3 gives the full variable domain: GAGVSQSPRYKVAKRGQDVALRCDPISGHVSLFWYQQALGQGPEFLTYFQNEAQLDKSGLPSDRFFAERPEGSVSTLKIQRTQQEDSAVYLCASSLGRDSLYEQYFGPGTRLTVT.